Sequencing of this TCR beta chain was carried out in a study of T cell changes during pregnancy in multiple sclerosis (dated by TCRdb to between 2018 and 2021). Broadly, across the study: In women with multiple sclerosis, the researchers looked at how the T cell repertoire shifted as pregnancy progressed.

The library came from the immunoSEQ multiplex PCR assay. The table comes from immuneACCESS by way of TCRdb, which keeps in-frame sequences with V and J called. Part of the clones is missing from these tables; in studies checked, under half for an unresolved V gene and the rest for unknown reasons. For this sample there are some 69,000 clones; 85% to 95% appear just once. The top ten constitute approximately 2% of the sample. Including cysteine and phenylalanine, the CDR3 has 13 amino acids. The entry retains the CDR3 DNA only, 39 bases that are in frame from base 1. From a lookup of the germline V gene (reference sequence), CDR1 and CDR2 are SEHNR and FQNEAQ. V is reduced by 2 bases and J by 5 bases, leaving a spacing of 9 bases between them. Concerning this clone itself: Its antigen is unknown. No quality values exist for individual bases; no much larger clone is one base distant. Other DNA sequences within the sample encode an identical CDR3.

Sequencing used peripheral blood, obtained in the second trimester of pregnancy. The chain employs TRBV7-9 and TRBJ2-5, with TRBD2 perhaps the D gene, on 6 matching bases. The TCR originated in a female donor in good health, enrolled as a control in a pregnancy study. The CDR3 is CASSLSGRETQYF. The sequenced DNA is TGTGCCAGCAGCTTATCAGGGAGGGAGACCCAGTACTTC.